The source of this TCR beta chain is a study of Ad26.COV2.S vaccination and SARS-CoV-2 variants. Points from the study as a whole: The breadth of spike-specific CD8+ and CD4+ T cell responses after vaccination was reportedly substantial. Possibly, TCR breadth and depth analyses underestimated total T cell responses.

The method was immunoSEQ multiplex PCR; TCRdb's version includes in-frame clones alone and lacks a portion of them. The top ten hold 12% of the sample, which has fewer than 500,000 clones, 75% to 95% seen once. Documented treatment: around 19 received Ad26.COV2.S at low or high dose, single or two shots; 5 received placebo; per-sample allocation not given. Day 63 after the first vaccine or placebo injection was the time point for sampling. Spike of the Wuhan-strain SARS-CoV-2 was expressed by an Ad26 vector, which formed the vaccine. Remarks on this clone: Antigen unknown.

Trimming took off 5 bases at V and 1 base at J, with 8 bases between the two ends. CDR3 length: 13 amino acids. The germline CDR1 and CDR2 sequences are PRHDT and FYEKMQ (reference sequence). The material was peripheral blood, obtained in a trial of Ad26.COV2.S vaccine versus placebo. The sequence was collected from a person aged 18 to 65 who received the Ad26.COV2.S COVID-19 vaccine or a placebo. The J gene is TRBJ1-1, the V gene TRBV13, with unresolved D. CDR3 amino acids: CASSLRQNTEAFF. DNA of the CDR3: TGTGCCAGCAGCCTCCGACAGAACACTGAAGCTTTCTTT.